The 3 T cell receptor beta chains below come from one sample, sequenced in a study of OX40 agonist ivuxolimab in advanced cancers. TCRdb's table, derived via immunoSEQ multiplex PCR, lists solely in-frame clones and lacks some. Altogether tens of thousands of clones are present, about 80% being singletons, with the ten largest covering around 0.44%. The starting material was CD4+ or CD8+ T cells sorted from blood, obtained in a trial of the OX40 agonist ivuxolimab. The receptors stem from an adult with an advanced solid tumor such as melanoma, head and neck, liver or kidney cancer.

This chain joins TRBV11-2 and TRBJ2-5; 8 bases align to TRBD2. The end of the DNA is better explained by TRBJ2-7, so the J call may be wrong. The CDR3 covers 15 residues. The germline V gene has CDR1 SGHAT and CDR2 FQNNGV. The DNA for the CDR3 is TGTGCCAGCAGCTTAAGACTAGCGATCTCCTACGAGCAGTACTTC. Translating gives CASSLRLAISYEQYF.

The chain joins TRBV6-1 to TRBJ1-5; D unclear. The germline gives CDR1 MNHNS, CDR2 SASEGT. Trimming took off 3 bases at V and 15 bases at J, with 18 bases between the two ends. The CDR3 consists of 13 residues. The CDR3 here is CASSDSVRTGGHF. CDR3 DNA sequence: TGTGCCAGCAGTGACTCAGTAAGGACGGGAGGGCATTTT.

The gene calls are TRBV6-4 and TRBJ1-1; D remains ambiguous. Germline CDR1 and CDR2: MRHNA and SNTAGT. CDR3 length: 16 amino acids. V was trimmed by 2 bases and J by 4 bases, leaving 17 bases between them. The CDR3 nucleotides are TGTGCCAGCAGTGACGGTCCTACCTCGGAGGGCACTGAAGCTTTCTTT. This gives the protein CASSDGPTSEGTEAFF.